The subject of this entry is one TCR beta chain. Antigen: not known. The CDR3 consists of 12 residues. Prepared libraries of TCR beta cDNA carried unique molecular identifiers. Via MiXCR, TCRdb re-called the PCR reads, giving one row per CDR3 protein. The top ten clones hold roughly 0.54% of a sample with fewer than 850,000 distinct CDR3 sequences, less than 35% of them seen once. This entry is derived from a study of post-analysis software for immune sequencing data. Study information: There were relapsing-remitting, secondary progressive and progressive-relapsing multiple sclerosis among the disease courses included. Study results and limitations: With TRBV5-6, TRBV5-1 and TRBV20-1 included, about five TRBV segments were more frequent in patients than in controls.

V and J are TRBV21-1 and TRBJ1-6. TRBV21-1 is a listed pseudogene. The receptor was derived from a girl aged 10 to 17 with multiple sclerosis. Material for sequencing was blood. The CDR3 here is CASSKKAPPLHF. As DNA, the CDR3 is TGTGCCAGCAGCAAAAAGGCACCACCCCTCCACTTT.